What follows are 27 T cell receptor beta chains derived from one specimen sequenced in a study of blood T cell repertoires in COVID-19. The repertoire was sequenced with immunoSEQ multiplex PCR; TCRdb's copy has only in-frame clones and lacks some. Among approximately 150,000 clones listed, around nine tenths were seen once. Source material: peripheral blood. These receptors all come from a woman at least 80 years old with COVID-19, enrolled during active disease.

The chain links TRBV19 to TRBJ1-1, with D perhaps matching TRBD1 (6 bases). The length of the CDR3 is 13 residues. Germline V gives CDR1 LNHDA, CDR2 SQIVND (reference sequence). Trimming left V 3 bases short and J 5 bases short, with 10 bases between. The CDR3: CASSMGGGTEAFF. The CDR3 DNA is TGTGCCAGTAGTATGGGAGGGGGGACTGAAGCTTTCTTT.

This clone was picked up one time. The chain joins TRBV19 to TRBJ1-3; D unclear. This CDR3 is 11 amino acids long. V shed 10 bases and J shed 9 bases, with 13 bases lying between them. CDR1 LNHDA and CDR2 SQIVND come from the germline V gene (reference sequence). CDR3 sequence (DNA): TGTGCCACCCAATTCCTATCCACCATATATTTT. It yields the protein CATQFLSTIYF.

This sequence joins TRBV28 and TRBJ1-5, with no clear D. V dropped 3 bases and J dropped 4 bases, with 4 bases sitting between them. The V gene's germline CDR1 is MDHEN and CDR2 SYDVKM. The CDR3 runs 12 residues. The CDR3 region is CASSFSNQPQHF. The CDR3 coding sequence is TGTGCCAGCAGTTTTTCTAATCAGCCCCAGCATTTT.

The gene calls are TRBV29-1 and TRBJ1-2; D gene unclear. The germline V gene encodes CDR1 SQVTM and CDR2 ANQGSEA. Trimming stripped 4 bases from V and 8 bases from J, with 14 bases between. The CDR3 extends over 12 amino acids. This CDR3 is CSVVWSVRGYTF. CDR3 sequence (DNA): TGCAGCGTTGTATGGTCGGTTCGGGGCTACACCTTC.

The sample holds a few counts of this clone. The V call is TRBV25-1, the J call TRBJ2-1; 12 bases are shared with TRBD2. The V and J ends lost 5 bases and 15 bases, in that order; junction bases with no gene match: 8. The length of the CDR3 is 13 residues. CDR1 is MGHDK, CDR2 SYGVNS, per germline. As DNA, the CDR3 is TGTGCCAGCAGTTTTGCGACTAGCGGGAGAGTGTTCTTC. This sequence encodes CASSFATSGRVFF.

The count of this clone is one. This rearrangement joins TRBV4-2 to TRBJ2-4, with a tentative D call TRBD1 (5 bases). Germline V gene sequence: CDR1 LGHNA, CDR2 YNFKEQ. The V gene lost 0 bases and the J gene lost 2 bases, with 5 bases spanning the gap. The CDR3 covers 14 residues. The CDR3 sequence is CASSQEGPKNIQYF. The CDR3 DNA follows: TGTGCCAGCAGCCAAGAGGGGCCCAAAAACATTCAGTACTTC.

The chain carries TRBV6-4 and TRBJ1-2; 9 nucleotides match TRBD1. CDR3 length equals 13 residues. CDR1 MRHNA and CDR2 SNTAGT come from the germline V gene. V lost 6 bases, J lost 7 bases, and 6 bases stayed unmatched. CDR3 DNA sequence: TGTGCCAGCAGGGGACAGGGAAGCGGTGGCTACACCTTC. Protein: CASRGQGSGGYTF.

This clone was seen more than once but under ten times. The chain joins TRBV7-9 to TRBJ1-1; possible D gene TRBD1, 6 bases. Germline V gene sequence: CDR1 SEHNR, CDR2 FQNEAQ (reference sequence). V was pared by 5 bases and J by 6 bases, with 13 bases between. This CDR3 is built from 13 residues. The CDR3: CASSVGARAEAFF. CDR3 in DNA: TGTGCCAGCAGCGTGGGGGCTCGGGCTGAAGCTTTCTTT. Using reference TRBV7-9 and TRBJ1-1 for the parts outside the CDR3, the full variable domain is DTGVSQNPRHKITKRGQNVTFRCDPISEHNRLYWYRQTLGQGPEFLTYFQNEAQLEKSRLLSDRFSAERPKGSFSTLEIQRTEQGDSAMYLCASSVGARAEAFFGQGTRLTVV.

J is TRBJ2-7 and V is TRBV2; 16 nucleotides line up with TRBD2. J lost 5 bases, V lost 3 bases, and 10 bases had no gene match. Per the germline V gene, CDR1 is SNHLY and CDR2 is FYNNEI. The CDR3 has 18 residues. CDR3 sequence (DNA): TGTGCCAGCAGTGAGAGGGGACTAGCGGGAGGGCCAAGGGACGAGCAGTACTTC. Its translation: CASSERGLAGGPRDEQYF.

The rearrangement joins TRBV19 to TRBJ1-2; 7 bases line up with TRBD1. Trimming cost V 4 bases and J 7 bases; bases outside gene matches: 12. The CDR3 consists of 15 residues. Germline loops: CDR1 LNHDA, CDR2 SQIVND (reference sequence). The CDR3 sequence is CASSTTRQGSTGYTF. CDR3 DNA sequence: TGTGCCAGTAGTACCACCCGACAGGGATCGACTGGCTACACCTTC.

The J gene is TRBJ1-4, the V gene TRBV7-9; 10 bases line up with TRBD1. Looked up from germline, CDR1 is SEHNR and CDR2 is FQNEAQ (reference sequence). The CDR3 extends over 16 amino acids. Trimming cost V 0 bases and J 7 bases; bases outside gene matches: 5. As DNA, the CDR3 is TGTGCCAGCAGCTTAGCGAGGGGACAGGGGAGTGAAAAACTGTTTTTT. It is translated as CASSLARGQGSEKLFF.

The V gene is TRBV3-1 (or the pseudogene TRBV3-2), the J gene TRBJ1-1; 10 bases match TRBD1. This CDR3 spans 15 amino acids. Per germline, CDR1 LGHDT and CDR2 YNNKEL (reference sequence). The trim removed 1 base at V and 7 bases at J, leaving 6 bases unmatched. The CDR3 reads CASSQARTGGSEAFF. The CDR3 DNA reads as TGTGCCAGCAGCCAAGCCCGGACAGGGGGGAGTGAAGCTTTCTTT.

This chain connects TRBV5-1 to TRBJ1-2; D uncertain. Trimming removed 1 base from V and 2 bases from J, with 9 bases in between. CDR1 and CDR2 (germline): SGHRS, YFSETQ. This CDR3 contains 14 residues. The CDR3 here is CASSLSGGNYGYTF. CDR3 coding DNA: TGCGCCAGCAGCTTGAGTGGAGGGAACTATGGCTACACCTTC.

This chain joins TRBV7-2 and TRBJ2-7, with 8 bases matching TRBD2. The CDR3 is made up of 16 amino acids. Germline V gene data show CDR1 as SGHTA and CDR2 as FQGNSA. The junction had 16 bases not matched to a gene; V was cut back by 5 bases and J by 7 bases. DNA of the CDR3: TGTGCCAGCAGCCTGAAAGGGACTAGTGGAGGGGGTGAGCAGTACTTC. Protein: CASSLKGTSGGGEQYF.

This clone appeared once. This chain links TRBV9 with TRBJ2-1, with D perhaps TRBD2 (5 bases). V was trimmed by 2 bases and J by 8 bases, leaving 23 bases between them. This CDR3 comprises 17 residues. CDR1 and CDR2 (germline): SGDLS, YYNGEE. The CDR3 reads CASSVGPHNPRGYEQFF. In nucleotides, the CDR3 is TGTGCCAGCAGCGTCGGGCCTCATAATCCCCGGGGTTATGAGCAGTTCTTC.

This chain uses TRBV7-2 with TRBJ2-3, with D tentatively TRBD2 (5 bases). This CDR3 spans 15 amino acids. CDR1 and CDR2 from the germline V gene are SGHTA and FQGNSA. Trimming took 0 bases from V and 2 from J, leaving 9 bases between them. The CDR3 region is CASSLAQRLTDTQYF. The CDR3 nucleotides read TGTGCCAGCAGCTTAGCCCAGCGGCTCACAGATACGCAGTATTTT.

This sequence joins TRBV28 and TRBJ1-1, with 7 bases lining up with TRBD1. The CDR3 spans 12 residues. Germline loops: CDR1 MDHEN, CDR2 SYDVKM. Trimming at V came to 5 bases and at J to 10 bases, leaving 7 bases not matched to a gene. The CDR3 nucleotides read TGTGCCAGCAGTCCGGCGACAGGGATAGCTTTCTTT. Its translation is CASSPATGIAFF.

This rearrangement joins TRBV10-3 to TRBJ2-6; 10 bases align to TRBD1. Germline V gene data show CDR1 as ENHRY and CDR2 as SYGVKD. There are 16 residues in the CDR3. Trimming removed 4 bases from V and 4 bases from J; junction bases left unmatched: 4. The CDR3 DNA is TGTGCCATCAGTGGGGGACAGGGGAGCGGGGCCAACGTCCTGACTTTC. Protein product: CAISGGQGSGANVLTF.

J is TRBJ1-6 and V is TRBV18; D might be TRBD1 (6 bases). Germline V lookup: CDR1 KGHSH, CDR2 LQKENI. The CDR3 spans 15 residues. The V end lost 3 bases, the J end lost 8 bases, and 14 bases lay between the germline ends. CDR3 DNA: TGTGCCAGCTCACCGAACAGGGCCCAGGATTCACCCCTCCACTTT. Translated: CASSPNRAQDSPLHF. Complete variable domain (other parts from reference TRBV18 and TRBJ1-6): NAGVMQNPRHLVRRRGQEARLRCSPMKGHSHVYWYRQLPEEGLKFMVYLQKENIIDESGMPKERFSAEFPKEGPSILRIQQVVRGDSAAYFCASSPNRAQDSPLHFGNGTRLTVT.

The rearrangement joins TRBV7-2 to TRBJ1-6, with 8 nucleotides matching TRBD1. The CDR3 extends over 14 amino acids. Germline V gene sequence: CDR1 SGHTA, CDR2 FQGNSA. J lost 9 bases, V lost 3 bases, and 4 bases had no gene match. DNA for the CDR3: TGTGCCAGCAGCTTGGGACAGGTGACTTCACCCCTCCACTTT. Its protein is CASSLGQVTSPLHF.

The CDR3 nucleotides are TGTGCCAGCAGCCCACGGGACAGGGAAGGTGGAAACACCATATATTTT. It codes for CASSPRDREGGNTIYF. The chain uses TRBV9 and TRBJ1-3; 9 positions agree with TRBD1. CDR1 and CDR2 (germline): SGDLS, YYNGEE. J gave up 3 bases and V 4 bases, and 8 bases lay outside the gene matches. CDR3 size: 16 residues.

The gene calls are TRBV28 and TRBJ1-2; D possibly corresponds to TRBD1 (5 bases). Per germline, CDR1 MDHEN and CDR2 SYDVKM. The V end lost 1 base, the J end lost 8 bases, and 17 bases lay between the germline ends. The CDR3 is made up of 15 amino acids. CDR3: CASSLSVRWGEGYTF. CDR3 coding DNA: TGTGCCAGCAGTTTATCGGTCCGGTGGGGGGAAGGCTACACCTTC.

The gene calls are TRBV18 and TRBJ1-4, with D maybe TRBD1 (5 bases). The CDR3 has 17 residues. Germline V gene lookup returns CDR1 KGHSH and CDR2 LQKENI. Trimming took off 1 base at V and 0 bases at J, with 12 bases between the two ends. The CDR3 sequence is CASSPRGHQATNEKLFF. The CDR3 nucleotides are TGTGCCAGCTCACCACGCGGACATCAAGCAACTAATGAAAAACTGTTTTTT.

The V gene is TRBV15, the J gene TRBJ2-5, with TRBD1 identical over 7 bases. Germline CDR1 is LNHNV and CDR2 is YYDKDF (reference sequence). The CDR3 runs 15 residues. With V trimmed by 1 base and J by 3 bases, 5 bases remained unmatched. The CDR3 nucleotides are TGTGCCACCAGCAGAGGCCTCACAGGGGAAGAGACCCAGTACTTC. It yields the protein CATSRGLTGEETQYF.

This chain links TRBV24-1 with TRBJ2-1; D perhaps matches TRBD2 (6 bases). The CDR3 totals 16 residues. Germline V gene sequence: CDR1 KGHDR, CDR2 SFDVKD. Trimming took off 5 bases at V and 0 bases at J, with 13 bases between the two ends. CDR3 bases: TGTGCCACCAGTGGTGAGGGAGGAAGCTCCTACAATGAGCAGTTCTTC. Translating gives CATSGEGGSSYNEQFF.

This clone turned up a few times. This rearrangement joins TRBV24-1 to TRBJ1-1, with unresolved D. This CDR3 comprises 13 residues. V lost 4 bases and J 6 bases, leaving 11 bases between the germline ends. Germline V lookup: CDR1 KGHDR, CDR2 SFDVKD. CDR3 sequence: CATSDSPRAEAFF. The CDR3 DNA reads as TGTGCCACCAGTGACTCCCCCCGAGCTGAAGCTTTCTTT.

For the CDR3, the DNA is TGTGCCAGCAGTGAAAGACAGGGGCGTGACTATGGCTACACCTTC. Encoded protein: CASSERQGRDYGYTF. The chain links TRBV25-1 to TRBJ1-2; 8 nucleotides match TRBD1. With V trimmed by 2 bases and J by 3 bases, 5 bases remained unmatched. CDR1 and CDR2 (germline): MGHDK, SYGVNS. This CDR3 has 15 residues.